The 3 T cell receptor beta chains reported below all come from one sample, sequenced in a study of vaccination and CD4 T cells after COVID-19 (dated by TCRdb to about 2022). Their antigens remain unidentified. This sample's treatment or condition label indicates: roughly 10-day PBMC culture with coronavirus spike peptide pools or control peptides (ViraFEST assay). Libraries were constructed by PCR. Reads for this sample came from an Illumina iSeq 100. At the Johns Hopkins FTIC core, DNA from the cultured CD4+ T cells underwent TCR sequencing with the Oncomine TCR Beta short-read assay. The public reads were reprocessed in TCRdb via fastp at Q25 and MiXCR, keeping in-frame beta chains. One record per CDR3 amino acid sequence lists the most common genes and DNA. Within this sample are over 10,000 distinct CDR3 sequences, with roughly 70% of them counted one time only. Of the sample, around 9.9% falls within the top ten clones.

The material sequenced was CD4+ T cells from blood, cultured in vitro. These receptors all come from a human donor who had recovered from COVID-19.

This chain links TRBV27 with TRBJ2-2; TRBD2 agrees at 7 bases. The CDR3 length is 17 residues. Germline-derived CDR1 and CDR2 are MNHEY and SMNVEV (reference sequence). V trimming: 3 bases; J trimming: 0 bases; junction bases outside the gene matches: 7. The CDR3 DNA follows: TGTGCCAGCAGTTTGAGGGCGGGAGCGACGAACACCGGGGAGCTGTTTTTT. Residues: CASSLRAGATNTGELFF.

For this clonotype: An end of the junction does not agree with germline; a read error may underlie this. The chain couples TRBV7-2 to TRBJ1-5, with D possibly matching TRBD1 (5 bases). This CDR3 contains 13 residues. Germline-derived CDR1 and CDR2 are SGHTA and FQGNSA. The CDR3 nucleotides are TGTGCCAGCAGCCAGGGTAGCTATCAGCCCCAGCATTTT. It translates to CASSQGSYQPQHF.

Only a few counts were recorded for this clonotype. The chain joins TRBV15 to TRBJ1-5; perhaps TRBD1 as D (5 bases). This CDR3 has 15 residues. Trimming pared 3 bases from V and 4 bases from J, leaving 13 bases between. Germline CDR1 LNHNV, CDR2 YYDKDF (reference sequence). The CDR3: CATSRGLSINQPQHF. In DNA form, the CDR3 reads TGTGCCACCAGCAGGGGACTCTCCATAAATCAGCCCCAGCATTTT.